This T cell receptor beta chain was recovered during a study of regulatory T cells in long-lasting Graves disease (dated by TCRdb to about 2021). At the level of the whole study: Patients with newly diagnosed Graves' disease had been on antithyroid drugs for under 3 months. The study was registered as a clinical trial and conducted in China. Patients with persistent Graves' disease were compared with patients with newly diagnosed Graves' disease using TCR sequencing and RNA sequencing of peripheral blood. A total of 33 samples were covered by TCR sequencing, comprising about 13 persistent and about 20 newly diagnosed Graves' disease patients.

Library prep was done by multiplex PCR. For sequencing, an Illumina HiSeq 4000 was employed. TCR beta libraries were built with iRepertoire HTBI primers and Arm-PCR amplification of CDR3 regions. Before sequencing, the PCR products went through gel purification. On the authors' methods: Gene usage analysis of CDR3 amino acid clonotypes used the 60 to 75 TRBV and fewer than 15 TRBJ segments found across samples. COPE and FqMerger were used to merge filtered high-quality paired reads into contigs. BLAST was used to align contigs to IMGT TRBV, TRBD and TRBJ reference genes, and CDR3 was defined according to IMGT. Clonotypes above 0.1% frequency were classified as highly expanded clones. Repertoire diversity was measured by Shannon entropy, and V-J evenness by the Gini coefficient. A clonotype was considered public if more than one individual shared it. TCRdb redid the processing of the public reads, applying fastp at Q25 and MiXCR, and retained in-frame beta chains. Records with the same CDR3 protein are collapsed into one entry carrying the most frequent genes and DNA. The V and J calls, along with clone size, are taken from TCRdb and not from the paper's own processing. The sample profile shows some 560,000 distinct CDR3 sequences; about 16% of them were found once. The biggest ten clones account for about 25% of the sample.

The time point tag for this specimen amounts to: newly diagnosed GD, antithyroid drugs for less than 3 months. RNA was extracted from PBMCs in TRIzol for both TCR sequencing and RNA sequencing. The diagnosis of Graves' disease was made according to American Thyroid Association guidelines. Patients were recruited from an endocrinology department in Xi'an, China. Each patient gave about 9.1 milliliters of peripheral blood, collected in an EDTA anticoagulant tube. Ficoll Paque Plus density gradient separation was used to isolate PBMCs, and no further T cell sorting was done. An Agilent 2100 Bioanalyzer and agarose gel were used to check RNA quality, and a NanoDrop 2000 was used to measure RNA concentration. From V the trimming removes 6 bases and from J it removes 4 bases, while the gene matches leave 10 bases of the junction unaccounted for. The CDR3 covers 15 residues, taking in both the cysteine and the phenylalanine. Only the CDR3 region is kept as DNA, spanning 45 bases read in frame from base 1. Via the germline V gene, CDR1 is SNHLY and CDR2 FYNNEI.

Study-wide conclusions, independent of this receptor: Only peripheral blood was studied, because thyroid tissue, the primary lesion, was inaccessible. Persistent patients shared more public clonotypes among themselves (2,741) than newly diagnosed patients did (more than 950). Sequencing and analysis were limited to the TCR beta chain. Lower TCR Shannon entropy and fewer highly expanded clones were observed in persistent Graves' disease patients than in newly diagnosed patients, which suggested clonal expansion. TRBV28, TRBJ1-2 and TRBJ2-5 were preferentially used in persistent disease, while TRBV20-1 and TRBJ2-1 were favored in newly diagnosed disease. The authors acknowledged the small sample size as a limitation that may reduce accuracy.

Many counts were recorded for this clonotype. Its binding antigen is unknown. No much larger clone exists at a distance of one base, and base qualities are not known. This sample was also put to use in a study of T cells in Graves' hyperthyroidism and ophthalmopathy. That second report states: A patient counted as having stable Graves' hyperthyroidism if no progression to ophthalmopathy occurred over 18 months of follow-up. Hyperthyroidism patients were newly diagnosed, with disease duration under 2 months, and aged 18 to 65 years. Exclusion was applied to patients with uncontrolled infections, other autoimmune diseases, pregnancy or lactation. Clinical symptoms, serum thyroxine and TRAb, thyroid ultrasound, and orbital computed tomography formed the basis for the diagnoses. A first-round RT-PCR of the TCR CDR3 used the HTBI primer set with the Qiagen OneStep RT-PCR kit. Blood samples also contained most of the expanded thyroid clonotypes (frequency above 0.001), which suggests that blood repertoires may reflect thyroid immune responses. A model built on a 13 V-J signature distinguished ophthalmopathy from stable hyperthyroidism, reaching approximately 89% sensitivity and around 81% specificity in cross-validation and 80%/75% in testing. In validation, progression to ophthalmopathy was predicted by the model with more than 65% sensitivity and approximately 78% specificity, a median of about 6.8 months before onset. TCR V-J signatures able to tell the groups apart were searched for in a discovery cohort of approximately 95 patients, of whom roughly 42 had Graves' ophthalmopathy and some 60 had stable Graves' hyperthyroidism. An independent validation cohort of around 19 hyperthyroidism patients and 17 patients who later progressed to ophthalmopathy tested prospective prediction of ophthalmopathy. The 95 to 100 discovery patients were randomly divided into training and test sets at a 7:3 ratio. In six Graves' hyperthyroidism patients, the study also compared T-cell repertoires from thyroid tissue with T-cell repertoires from blood. After blood sampling, hyperthyroidism patients were treated with methimazole at a starting dose of 30 mg daily, and ophthalmopathy patients were treated with high-dose intravenous methylprednisolone. The libraries were constructed in a second round of multiplex PCR and then size-selected and purified. The libraries were sequenced on an Illumina HiSeq2000 using paired-end 100 bp reads. SOAPnuke was used to process the raw data, throwing out any read that contained adapters or uncalled bases, had a mean Phred below 15, or lacked an exact constant-primer or identifier match. High-quality paired reads were merged with COPE v1.2.5, and unique nucleotide sequences were defined as clonotypes. MiTCR v1.1 was used to align the clonotypes against IMGT TRBV, TRBD and TRBJ reference segments. The analysis included only V-J combinations with a frequency above 0.0001, which together covered around 99% of the repertoires. The TCS score was defined as F50 (clonal expansion) divided by E x V (chaos), with BLOSUM62-based TCRdist calculated between CDR3 peptides within each V-J. Welch's t-statistics and random forest reduced 500 to 650 V-J features to 10 to 15, which were used in a naive Bayes classifier (R e1071). Sample size was not statistically predetermined, and investigators were not blinded to group allocation. The paper describes TCR Vbeta CDR3 sequencing of about 140 peripheral blood samples, made up of around 41 ophthalmopathy patients, some 80 hyperthyroidism patients and roughly 17 progressor patients.

The chain joins TRBV2 to TRBJ2-7; 9 nucleotides in the junction match TRBD1. The TCR was taken from a woman aged 40 to 65 with Graves disease. Donor details come from another sample of the same person, matched by shared clones. The source was peripheral blood mononuclear cells (PBMCs), collected at new diagnosis, from a patient treated with antithyroid drugs. Here is the DNA: TGTGCCAGCAGAATCACAGGGGGCGCAGAGTACGAGCAGTACTTC. Its product reads: CASRITGGAEYEQYF. Supplemented by the reference TRBV2 and TRBJ2-7 proteins around the CDR3, the complete variable domain is EPEVTQTPSHQVTQMGQEVILRCVPISNHLYFYWYRQILGQKVEFLVSFYNNEISEKSEIFDDQFSVERPDGSNFTLKIRSTKLEDSAMYFCASRITGGAEYEQYFGPGTRLTVT.